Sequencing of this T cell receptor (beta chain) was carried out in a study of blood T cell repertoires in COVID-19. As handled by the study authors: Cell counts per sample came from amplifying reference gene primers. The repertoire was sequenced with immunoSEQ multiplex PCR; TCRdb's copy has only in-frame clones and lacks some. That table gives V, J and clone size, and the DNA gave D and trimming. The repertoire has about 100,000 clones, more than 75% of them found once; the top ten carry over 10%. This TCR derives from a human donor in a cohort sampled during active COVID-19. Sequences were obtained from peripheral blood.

The CDR3 is CASNPNGGNTEAFF. The CDR3 DNA is TGCGCCAGCAACCCGAACGGGGGGAACACTGAAGCTTTCTTT. This chain uses TRBV5-1 with TRBJ1-1; a weak D match, TRBD1 (5 bases). The CDR3 loop spans 14 amino acids. Looked up from germline, CDR1 is SGHRS and CDR2 is YFSETQ. Deletions cut 6 bases from V and 1 base from J, with 13 bases between.